A selection of T cell receptor beta chains follows, all from one sample in a study of blood T cell repertoires in COVID-19. TCRdb's table, derived via immunoSEQ multiplex PCR, lists solely in-frame clones and lacks some. The sample includes under 110,000 clones, approximately 80% of them seen just once. Sequencing used peripheral blood. All receptors come from a man older than 75 with COVID-19, enrolled during active disease. The CDR3 runs from the conserved cysteine through the conserved F or W. Fields, in order: J gene, D gene, V gene, clone size, CDR3 protein, CDR3 DNA. The D gene is left open where the match is weak. Clone size is stated in some rows and not others, as once, few, many or a class when expanded.

J gene: TRBJ2-7; D gene: TRBD2; V gene: TRBV19; clone size: NA; CDR3 protein: CASSASGTQRYEQYF; CDR3 DNA: TGTGCCAGTAGCGCTAGCGGGACCCAACGCTACGAGCAGTACTTC
J gene: TRBJ2-1; D gene: NA; V gene: TRBV12-3/TRBV12-4; clone size: NA; CDR3 protein: CASSGQYDNEQFF; CDR3 DNA: TGTGCCAGCAGCGGACAATACGACAATGAGCAGTTCTTC
J gene: TRBJ2-7; D gene: TRBD1; V gene: TRBV6-2/TRBV6-3; clone size: NA; CDR3 protein: CASSRTGLSYEQYF; CDR3 DNA: TGTGCCAGCAGCCGGACAGGCCTCTCCTACGAGCAGTACTTC
J gene: TRBJ2-1; D gene: TRBD2; V gene: TRBV4-3; clone size: few; CDR3 protein: CASSRGEREPREQFF; CDR3 DNA: TGCGCCAGCAGCCGGGGGGAGCGGGAGCCTAGAGAGCAGTTCTTC
J gene: TRBJ1-1; D gene: TRBD1; V gene: TRBV19; clone size: NA; CDR3 protein: CASSTRQGPNTEAFF; CDR3 DNA: TGTGCCAGTAGTACTCGACAGGGGCCGAACACTGAAGCTTTCTTT
J gene: TRBJ2-1; D gene: TRBD2; V gene: TRBV28; clone size: few; CDR3 protein: CASSISSGRLVNEQFF; CDR3 DNA: TGTGCCAGCAGTATATCTAGCGGGAGGTTAGTAAATGAGCAGTTCTTC
J gene: TRBJ2-1; D gene: NA; V gene: TRBV11-1; clone size: NA; CDR3 protein: CASSGSGGRQAQFF; CDR3 DNA: TGTGCCAGCAGCGGGTCAGGGGGGAGACAAGCTCAGTTCTTC
J gene: TRBJ2-1; D gene: NA; V gene: TRBV30; clone size: NA; CDR3 protein: CASDGTEGNEQFF; CDR3 DNA: TGTGCCTCGGACGGGACGGAGGGGAATGAGCAGTTCTTC
J gene: TRBJ1-5; D gene: TRBD1; V gene: TRBV7-8; clone size: NA; CDR3 protein: CASSLGNTGGNQPQHF; CDR3 DNA: TGTGCCAGCAGCTTAGGGAATACAGGGGGCAATCAGCCCCAGCATTTT
J gene: TRBJ2-2; D gene: TRBD2; V gene: TRBV24-1; clone size: few; CDR3 protein: CATSGGLAAGELFF; CDR3 DNA: TGTGCCACCAGTGGCGGACTAGCGGCCGGGGAGCTGTTTTTT